These 32 T cell receptor beta chains share one sample of origin, sequenced in a study of neurological immune-mediated disorders. Each CDR3 protein is one row after TCRdb ran MiXCR on the 5' RACE reads. The table lists over 90,000 distinct CDR3 sequences, 10% to 12% of them singletons. Time point reported: longitudinal time-point 3. Sequences were obtained from PBMCs. The receptor source for this set is a female donor with HTLV-1-associated myelopathy (HAM/TSP).

This clonotype was recorded at least ten times. This chain joins TRBV18 and TRBJ2-7; D gene unclear. This CDR3 has 13 amino acids. The V end lost 4 bases, the J end lost 1 base, and 8 bases lay between the germline ends. CDR1 is KGHSH, CDR2 LQKENI, per germline. CDR3 protein: CASSLPDSYEQYF. Written as DNA, the CDR3 is TGTGCCAGCTCACTTCCAGATTCCTACGAGCAGTACTTC.

The gene calls are TRBV5-1 and TRBJ2-1; perhaps D is TRBD1 or TRBD2 (6 bases each). The CDR3 spans 15 residues. Per germline, CDR1 SGHRS and CDR2 YFSETQ. Trimming shortened V by 0 bases and J by 5 bases, and 12 bases separated the two germline ends. CDR3 sequence (DNA): TGCGCCAGCAGCTTGGTGGGGGGCCACAACAATGAGCAGTTCTTC. Protein: CASSLVGGHNNEQFF. Drawing the rest from reference TRBV5-1 and TRBJ2-1, the complete variable domain is KAGVTQTPRYLIKTRGQQVTLSCSPISGHRSVSWYQQTPGQGLQFLFEYFSETQRNKGNFPGRFSGRQFSNSRSEMNVSTLELGDSALYLCASSLVGGHNNEQFFGPGTRLTVL.

Many counts were recorded for this clonotype. The chain couples TRBV9 to TRBJ2-3; the D gene is possibly TRBD1 (6 bases). Trimming took 0 bases from V and 4 from J, leaving 15 bases between them. The CDR3 length is 16 residues. Germline V CDR1 and CDR2: SGDLS, YYNGEE. CDR3 in DNA: TGTGCCAGCAGCGTAGCTGGGGCCCCAGGGGCAGATACGCAGTATTTT. This sequence encodes CASSVAGAPGADTQYF.

This clonotype was counted ten times or more. V usage is TRBV4-2 and J usage is TRBJ2-3; the match to TRBD2 covers 8 bases. The CDR3 runs 19 residues. The J segment lost 4 bases and the V segment lost 1 base, leaving 16 bases of the junction unmatched. Germline-derived CDR1 and CDR2 are LGHNA and YNFKEQ. CDR3 DNA sequence: TGTGCCAGCAGCCAAGTACAATGGGAGCGGGGGCACTATTCAGATACGCAGTATTTT. It translates to CASSQVQWERGHYSDTQYF.

This clonotype was seen many times. The V call is TRBV16, the J call TRBJ2-7; D remains unclear. Germline V CDR1 and CDR2: KGHSY, FQNENV. The length of the CDR3 is 12 residues. The ends were cut back, 0 bases at V and 4 bases at J, with 4 bases in the middle. The CDR3 region is CASSQSPYEQYF. CDR3 bases: TGTGCCAGCAGCCAATCCCCTTACGAGCAGTACTTC.

This clonotype was recorded many times. This rearrangement joins TRBV29-1 to TRBJ2-7; D unclear. Germline CDR1 reads SQVTM; CDR2 reads ANQGSEA. This CDR3 spans 11 amino acids. V dropped 4 bases and J dropped 3 bases, with 7 bases sitting between them. CDR3 loop: CSVVTRYEQYF. The CDR3 coding sequence is TGCAGCGTTGTAACTCGCTACGAGCAGTACTTC.

The table lists this clonotype with many counts. The rearrangement uses TRBV5-1 and TRBJ2-7; no reliable D call. The germline V and J ends were trimmed by 0 bases and 4 bases, with 17 bases remaining between them. The germline CDR1 and CDR2 sequences are SGHRS and YFSETQ. This CDR3 has 16 residues. The chain's CDR3 is CASSLVDGYGEYEQYF. The CDR3 nucleotides are TGCGCCAGCAGCTTGGTCGATGGGTACGGTGAGTACGAGCAGTACTTC.

The sample holds a few counts of this clonotype. The chain couples TRBV6-6 to TRBJ1-1; tentative D call: TRBD1 (6 bases). Trimming removed 6 bases at V and 3 bases at J, with 11 bases between. This CDR3 region has 13 residues. Germline-derived CDR1 and CDR2 are MNHNY and SVGAGI (reference sequence). The CDR3 sequence: CASRGPGDTEAFF. CDR3 bases: TGTGCCAGCAGAGGACCAGGGGACACTGAAGCTTTCTTT.

This clonotype has at least ten counts. The genes are TRBV2 and TRBJ1-1, with 12 bases that match TRBD1. Unmatched junction bases numbered 9, after V lost 6 bases and J lost 4 bases. The length of the CDR3 is 16 residues. Germline CDR1 and CDR2: SNHLY and FYNNEI. The CDR3 loop is CASRAGTGGGGTEAFF. CDR3 nucleotides: TGTGCCAGCAGGGCAGGGACAGGGGGCGGCGGCACTGAAGCTTTCTTT.

This clonotype has ten or more counts. V usage is TRBV7-2 and J usage is TRBJ2-1; D unresolved. Germline V gene sequence: CDR1 SGHTA, CDR2 FQGNSA. The CDR3 is made up of 14 amino acids. V was pared by 4 bases and J by 1 base, with 8 bases between. This CDR3 reads CASSSTQSYNEQFF. CDR3 bases: TGTGCCAGCAGCTCGACCCAGTCCTACAATGAGCAGTTCTTC.

This clonotype has at least ten counts. The chain joins TRBV10-3 to TRBJ2-7; TRBD1 matches 9 bases. With V trimmed by 2 bases and J by 0 bases, 5 bases remained unmatched. This CDR3 comprises 16 residues. Looked up from germline, CDR1 is ENHRY and CDR2 is SYGVKD. The CDR3 nucleotides read TGTGCCATCAGTGAGGTTGGGACAGGGAACTCCTACGAGCAGTACTTC. Amino acids: CAISEVGTGNSYEQYF.

This clonotype was picked up many times. This chain links TRBV5-1 with TRBJ2-6, with D uncertain. The CDR3 is made up of 15 amino acids. V lost 0 bases, J lost 0 bases, and 4 bases lay in between. Germline loops: CDR1 SGHRS, CDR2 YFSETQ. In DNA, the CDR3 is TGCGCCAGCAGCTTGGAAATCTCTGGGGCCAACGTCCTGACTTTC. Residues: CASSLEISGANVLTF.

This clonotype was counted at least ten times. CDR3 amino acids: CASSSSGTGDNEQFF. The CDR3 DNA reads TGTGCCAGCAGCTCCTCCGGGACTGGAGACAATGAGCAGTTCTTC. The rearrangement joins TRBV7-8 to TRBJ2-1; maybe TRBD2 (6 bases). Germline values: CDR1 SGHVS, CDR2 FQNEAQ. V was shortened by 4 bases and J by 5 bases, with 15 bases between the two germline ends. The CDR3 is 15 amino acids.

This clonotype was seen many times. The J gene is TRBJ1-4, the V gene TRBV18, with D maybe TRBD1 (6 bases). CDR3 length: 15 amino acids. V lost 4 bases and J lost 5, with 14 bases in between. Germline CDR1 and CDR2: KGHSH and LQKENI. The CDR3 reads CASSQNRDKNEKLFF. The CDR3 bases are TGTGCCAGCTCACAGAACCGGGACAAGAATGAAAAACTGTTTTTT.

This clonotype was counted many times. The chain employs TRBV5-1 and TRBJ1-6; 12 bases align to TRBD1. Germline V gene lookup returns CDR1 SGHRS and CDR2 YFSETQ. There are 15 residues in the CDR3. V trimming: 4 bases; J trimming: 9 bases; junction bases outside the gene matches: 5. The CDR3 bases are TGCGCCAGCAGCGGGGGACAGGGGGCTGGTTCACCCCTCCACTTT. Protein product: CASSGGQGAGSPLHF.

Ten or more counts support this clonotype. The chain employs TRBV20-1 and TRBJ1-6; 9 nucleotides match TRBD1. Germline trimming cut 0 bases from V and 6 bases from J; bases unmatched to any gene: 9. Germline V gene sequence: CDR1 DFQATT, CDR2 SNEGSKA (reference sequence). The CDR3 loop spans 17 amino acids. The CDR3 DNA reads TGCAGTGCTAGAGATCGGGACAGGGCCCCGGGTAATTCACCCCTCCACTTT. It specifies CSARDRDRAPGNSPLHF.

This clonotype was detected ten times or more. The rearrangement joins TRBV5-1 to TRBJ1-5; D is unclear. The V gene's germline CDR1 is SGHRS and CDR2 YFSETQ. The V gene lost 0 bases and the J gene lost 5 bases, with 12 bases spanning the gap. There are 15 residues in the CDR3. The CDR3 nucleotides are TGCGCCAGCAGCTTGGTAGGGAACGGATATCAGCCCCAGCATTTT. Its translation is CASSLVGNGYQPQHF. The whole variable domain, remainder taken from reference TRBV5-1 and TRBJ1-5, is KAGVTQTPRYLIKTRGQQVTLSCSPISGHRSVSWYQQTPGQGLQFLFEYFSETQRNKGNFPGRFSGRQFSNSRSEMNVSTLELGDSALYLCASSLVGNGYQPQHFGDGTRLSIL.

This clonotype was seen a handful of times. CDR3 coding DNA: TGTGCCAGCAGCTTAACGGTCGGGGGGGCCGCCTACAATGAGCAGTTCTTC. Translated: CASSLTVGGAAYNEQFF. This chain connects TRBV7-3 to TRBJ2-1; 8 bases align to TRBD2. This CDR3 is built from 17 residues. V shed 0 bases, J shed 2 bases, and the junction held 6 bases outside the gene matches. Germline V gene lookup returns CDR1 SGHTA and CDR2 FQGTGA.

The V call is TRBV9, the J call TRBJ2-3, with D possibly TRBD1 on 6 matching bases. The CDR3 has 15 residues. V lost 7 bases to trimming and J lost 4 bases, with 19 bases between them. CDR1 and CDR2 (germline): SGDLS, YYNGEE. In nucleotides, the CDR3 is TGTGCCAGCGCATCTCAGGGGAGTCGGTCAGATACGCAGTATTTT. Its translation is CASASQGSRSDTQYF.

This clonotype was counted at least ten times. This chain links TRBV20-1 with TRBJ1-1, with 9 bases that match TRBD1. Germline V lookup: CDR1 DFQATT, CDR2 SNEGSKA (reference sequence). After removal of 3 bases from V and 5 bases from J, the junction contained 7 bases not matched to a gene. The CDR3 covers 14 residues. The CDR3 DNA follows: TGCAGTGCTAGTCCGACAGGGGGGAGGACTGAAGCTTTCTTT. Translating it yields CSASPTGGRTEAFF.

This clonotype showed up many times. The chain employs TRBV6-5 and TRBJ2-3; 8 bases match TRBD2. Looked up from germline, CDR1 is MNHEY and CDR2 is SVGAGI. With V trimmed by 6 bases and J by 1 base, 12 bases remained unmatched. The CDR3 is 17 amino acids. Here the CDR3 reads CASSPWASGSGTDTQYF. The CDR3 region has the DNA TGTGCCAGCAGCCCTTGGGCTAGCGGGTCGGGCACAGATACGCAGTATTTT.

The chain is built from TRBV5-1 and TRBJ2-1; D is perhaps TRBD2 (5 bases). CDR3 length: 14 residues. Looked up from germline, CDR1 is SGHRS and CDR2 is YFSETQ. V lost 4 bases to trimming and J lost 4 bases, with 12 bases between them. For the CDR3, the DNA is TGCGCCAGCAGCCCGATCCCGGGGTACAATGAGCAGTTCTTC. Its protein product is CASSPIPGYNEQFF.

This clonotype was counted at least ten times. The chain employs TRBV5-1 and TRBJ2-7; 7 nucleotides match TRBD2. CDR3 length: 15 amino acids. Germline-derived CDR1 and CDR2 are SGHRS and YFSETQ. The junction had 9 bases not matched to a gene; V was cut back by 6 bases and J by 0 bases. The CDR3 reads CASKGSGGSSYEQYF. CDR3 nucleotide sequence: TGCGCCAGCAAGGGTTCGGGGGGTAGCTCCTACGAGCAGTACTTC.

This clonotype has a count of ten or more. The chain employs TRBV20-1 and TRBJ1-1; no definite D call. The CDR3 is 11 amino acids. Trimming pared 4 bases from V and 5 bases from J, leaving 8 bases between. CDR1 and CDR2 (germline): DFQATT, SNEGSKA (reference sequence). CDR3 DNA sequence: TGCAGTGCTACCCTAACAACTGAAGCTTTCTTT. Translation gives CSATLTTEAFF.

The table lists this clonotype with many counts. The chain employs TRBV6-6 and TRBJ2-1, with 8 positions matching TRBD1. Germline loops: CDR1 MNHNY, CDR2 SVGAGI (reference sequence). Unmatched junction bases numbered 8, after V lost 0 bases and J lost 7 bases. The CDR3 totals 16 residues. The CDR3 DNA follows: TGTGCCAGCAGTTACTCTTGGCAGGGGGCAAGGAATGAGCAGTTCTTC. The encoded protein is CASSYSWQGARNEQFF.

This clonotype came up many times. This rearrangement joins TRBV5-1 to TRBJ2-5; 13 bases match TRBD2. This CDR3 has 16 residues. CDR1 is SGHRS, CDR2 YFSETQ, per germline. The trim removed 6 bases at V and 5 bases at J, leaving 10 bases unmatched. The CDR3 nucleotides are TGCGCCAGCATCCCCGGACTAGCGGGGGTCGGGGAGACCCAGTACTTC. It encodes CASIPGLAGVGETQYF.

This clonotype has a handful of counts. The limits of the CDR3 on the DNA are not certain, so only TCRdb's listed CDR3 is given. J is TRBJ2-1 and V is TRBV24-1; TRBD1 was called by the table and not checked on the DNA. Germline V gives CDR1 KGHDR, CDR2 SFDVKD. The CDR3 adds up to 12 amino acids, both ends counted. The CDR3 here is CATSDFGQGTFF.

Many counts were recorded for this clonotype. The chain recombines TRBV28 with TRBJ2-7; D is undetermined. Looked up from germline, CDR1 is MDHEN and CDR2 is SYDVKM. CDR3 length: 13 residues. Trimming shortened V by 5 bases and J by 2 bases, and 10 bases separated the two germline ends. CDR3 sequence reads: CASSGQDPYEQYF. CDR3 nucleotide sequence: TGTGCCAGCAGTGGGCAGGATCCCTACGAGCAGTACTTC.

This clonotype was recorded at least ten times. The rearrangement joins TRBV7-9 to TRBJ2-7; 9 bases align to TRBD1. The CDR3 length is 15 residues. Germline CDR1 reads SEHNR; CDR2 reads FQNEAQ (reference sequence). The V segment lost 4 bases and the J segment 9 bases; nucleotides outside the gene matches: 13. CDR3 sequence reads: CASSSGTGRYSGQYF. In DNA, the CDR3 is TGTGCCAGCAGCTCGGGGACAGGGAGGTACTCCGGGCAGTACTTC.

This clonotype was recorded many times. The genes are TRBV15 and TRBJ2-2; TRBD1 might be the D (6 bases). Germline loops: CDR1 LNHNV, CDR2 YYDKDF (reference sequence). The CDR3 sequence is 13 residues long. In nucleotides, the CDR3 is TGTGCTACCGCAGGGGTTTACGCCGGGGAGCTGTTTTTT. Its protein product is CATAGVYAGELFF.

For this clonotype: A junction boundary mismatches the germline segment, possibly from a read error. The V and J genes are TRBV7-2 and TRBJ2-1; D not certain. This CDR3 is built from 12 residues. From germline, CDR1 is SGHTA and CDR2 FQGNSA. The DNA of the CDR3 is TGTGCCAGCAGCTCCCTCAATAATGAGCTGTTCTTC. Its translation: CASSSLNNELFF.

This clonotype was counted ten times or more. The rearrangement uses TRBV7-9 and TRBJ2-7, with D hard to call. Looked up from germline, CDR1 is SEHNR and CDR2 is FQNEAQ (reference sequence). The V end was cut by 1 base, the J end by 12 bases, with 16 bases between. This CDR3 has 13 amino acids. CDR3 in amino acids: CASSLVSGRPAYF. In DNA, the CDR3 is TGTGCCAGCAGCTTAGTTTCAGGAAGACCGGCGTACTTC.